This section outlines one T cell receptor beta chain sequence together with its context. Methods used by the authors: Using reference gene primer amplification, nucleated cell counts were estimated. Here immunoSEQ multiplex PCR was the method, and the copy in TCRdb shows in-frame clones only, minus some. V, J and clone size are taken as reported in that table, and D and trimming were inferred from the DNA itself. The sample lists under 300,000 clones; 89% were seen once. This record belongs to a study of blood T cell repertoires in COVID-19. At the level of the study: Collection of acute and convalescent COVID-19 samples took place in the United States, Italy and Spain. In each case, the material was cDNA or gDNA derived from T cells, B-cell-depleted T cells, or PBMCs.

The germline V gene has CDR1 ENHRY and CDR2 SYGVKD. Germline trimming cut 6 bases from V and 5 bases from J; bases unmatched to any gene: 4. The CDR3 is made up of 14 amino acids. Sequencing input: peripheral blood. The chain is built from TRBV10-3 and TRBJ2-4; 10 positions match TRBD1. The source of this sequence is a woman aged 35 to 49 who had recovered from COVID-19. The DNA for the CDR3 is TGTGCCATCAGGCCCGGGACAGGGGAAAACATTCAGTACTTC. It specifies CAIRPGTGENIQYF.